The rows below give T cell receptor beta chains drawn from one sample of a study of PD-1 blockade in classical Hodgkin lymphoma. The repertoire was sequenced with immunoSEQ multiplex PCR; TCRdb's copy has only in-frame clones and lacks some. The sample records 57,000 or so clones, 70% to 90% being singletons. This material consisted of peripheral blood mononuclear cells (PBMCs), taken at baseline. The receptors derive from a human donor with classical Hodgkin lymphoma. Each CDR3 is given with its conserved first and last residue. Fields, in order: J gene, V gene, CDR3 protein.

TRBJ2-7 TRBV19 CASSIDHEGLYEQYF
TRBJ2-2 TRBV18 CASSSRAGENTGELFF
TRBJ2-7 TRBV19 CASLWGQGEPEQYF
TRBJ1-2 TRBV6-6 CASSLAGWNYGYTF
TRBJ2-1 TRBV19 CASSVRSQGSYNEQFF
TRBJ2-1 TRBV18 CASPNRTSGPYNEQFF
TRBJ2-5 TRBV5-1 CASSLAQGVGETQYF
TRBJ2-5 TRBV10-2 CASSESRLAGGHQETQYF
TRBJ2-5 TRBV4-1 CASSQEDGGYQETQYF
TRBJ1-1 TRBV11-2 CASSHLDTEAFF
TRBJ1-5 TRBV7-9 CASSFDINQPQHF
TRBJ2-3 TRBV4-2 CASSLGGAPDTQYF
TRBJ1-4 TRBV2 CASSVWQEVGEKLFF
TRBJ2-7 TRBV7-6 CASSLTGGVYEQYF
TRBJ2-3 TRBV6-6 CASSRTSGGTDTQYF
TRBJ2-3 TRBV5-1 CASDVTGVGTDTQYF
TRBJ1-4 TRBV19 CASSSQGGDEKLFF
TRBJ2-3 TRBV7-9 CASIFTGPDPDTQYF
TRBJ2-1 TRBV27 CASSTTGPSYNEQFF
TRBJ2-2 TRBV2 CASSGLVRSGELFF
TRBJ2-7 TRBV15 CATSREIGTAGSYEQYF
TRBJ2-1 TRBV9 CASSVTPSGGYEQFF
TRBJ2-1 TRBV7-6 CASSFGVSEQFF